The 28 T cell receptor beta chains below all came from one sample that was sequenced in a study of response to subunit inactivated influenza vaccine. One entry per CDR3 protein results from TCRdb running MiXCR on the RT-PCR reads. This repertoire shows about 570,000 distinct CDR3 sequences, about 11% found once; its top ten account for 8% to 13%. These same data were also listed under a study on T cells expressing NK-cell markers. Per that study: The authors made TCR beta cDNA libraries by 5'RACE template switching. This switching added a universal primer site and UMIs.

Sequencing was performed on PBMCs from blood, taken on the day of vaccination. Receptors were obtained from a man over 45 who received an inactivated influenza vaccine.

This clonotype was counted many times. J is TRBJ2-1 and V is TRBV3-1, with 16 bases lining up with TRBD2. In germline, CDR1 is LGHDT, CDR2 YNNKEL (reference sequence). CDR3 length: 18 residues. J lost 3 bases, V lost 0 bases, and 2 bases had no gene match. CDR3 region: CASSQEGTSGGDYNEQFF. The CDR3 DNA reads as TGTGCCAGCAGCCAAGAGGGGACTAGCGGGGGGGACTACAATGAGCAGTTCTTC.

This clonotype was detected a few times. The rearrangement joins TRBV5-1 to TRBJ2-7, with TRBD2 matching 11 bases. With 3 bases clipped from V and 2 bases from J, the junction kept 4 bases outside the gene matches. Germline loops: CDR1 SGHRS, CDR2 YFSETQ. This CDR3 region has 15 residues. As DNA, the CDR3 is TGCGCCAGCAGCTCCGTAGCGGGGGGGCCCTACGAGCAGTACTTC. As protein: CASSSVAGGPYEQYF.

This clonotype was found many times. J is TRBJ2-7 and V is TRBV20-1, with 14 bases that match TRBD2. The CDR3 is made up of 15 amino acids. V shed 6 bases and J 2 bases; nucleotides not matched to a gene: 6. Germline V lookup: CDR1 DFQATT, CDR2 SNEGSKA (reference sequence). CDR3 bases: TGCAGTGCCAATGGACTAGCGGGGGGACCCTACGAGCAGTACTTC. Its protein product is CSANGLAGGPYEQYF.

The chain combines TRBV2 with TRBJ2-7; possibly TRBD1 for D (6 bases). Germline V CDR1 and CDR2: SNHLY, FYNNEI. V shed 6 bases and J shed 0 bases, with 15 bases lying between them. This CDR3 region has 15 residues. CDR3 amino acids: CASSKQGVVSYEQYF. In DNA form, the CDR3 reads TGTGCCAGCAGCAAACAGGGCGTCGTCTCCTACGAGCAGTACTTC.

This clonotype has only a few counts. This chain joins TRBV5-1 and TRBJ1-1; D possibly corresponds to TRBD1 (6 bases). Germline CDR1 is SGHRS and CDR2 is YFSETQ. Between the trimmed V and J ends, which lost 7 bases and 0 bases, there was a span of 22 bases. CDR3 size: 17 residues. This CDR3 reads CASRTQGFGIMNTEAFF. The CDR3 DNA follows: TGCGCCAGCCGGACACAGGGATTTGGGATAATGAACACTGAAGCTTTCTTT.

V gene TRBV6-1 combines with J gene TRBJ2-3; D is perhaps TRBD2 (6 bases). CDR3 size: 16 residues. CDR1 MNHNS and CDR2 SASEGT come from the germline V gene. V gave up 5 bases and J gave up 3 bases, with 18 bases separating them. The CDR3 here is CASSTNRGVGTDTQYF. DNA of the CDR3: TGTGCCAGCAGTACAAATCGCGGGGTGGGGACAGATACGCAGTATTTT.

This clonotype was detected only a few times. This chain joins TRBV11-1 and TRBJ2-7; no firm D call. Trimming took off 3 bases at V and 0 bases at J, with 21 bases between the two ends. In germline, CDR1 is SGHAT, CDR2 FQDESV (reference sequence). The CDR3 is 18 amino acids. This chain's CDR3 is CASSFRPRSSRDSYEQYF. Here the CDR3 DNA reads TGTGCCAGCAGCTTCCGCCCCCGGAGTAGTAGGGACTCCTACGAGCAGTACTTC.

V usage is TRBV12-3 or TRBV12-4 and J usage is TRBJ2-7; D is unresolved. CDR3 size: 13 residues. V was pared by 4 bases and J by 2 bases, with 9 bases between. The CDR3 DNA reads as TGTGCCAGCAGTTCCAGTCATACCTACGAGCAGTACTTC. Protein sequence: CASSSSHTYEQYF.

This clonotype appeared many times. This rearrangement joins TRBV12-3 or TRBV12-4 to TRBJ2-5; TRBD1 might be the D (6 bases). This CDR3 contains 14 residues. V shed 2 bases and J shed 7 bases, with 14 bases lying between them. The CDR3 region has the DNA TGTGCCAGCAGTTTAAGGGGGTTGAGGGGGACCCAGTACTTC. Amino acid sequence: CASSLRGLRGTQYF.

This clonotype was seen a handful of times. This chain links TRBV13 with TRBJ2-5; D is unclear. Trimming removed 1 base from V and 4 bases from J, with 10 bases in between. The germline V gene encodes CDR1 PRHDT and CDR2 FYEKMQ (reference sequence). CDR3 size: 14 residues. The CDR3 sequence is CASSLVPQVETQYF. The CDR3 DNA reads TGTGCCAGCAGCTTAGTTCCCCAGGTAGAGACCCAGTACTTC. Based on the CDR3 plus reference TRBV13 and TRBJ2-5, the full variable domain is AAGVIQSPRHLIKEKRETATLKCYPIPRHDTVYWYQQGPGQDPQFLISFYEKMQSDKGSIPDRFSAQQFSDYHSELNMSSLELGDSALYFCASSLVPQVETQYFGPGTRLLVL.

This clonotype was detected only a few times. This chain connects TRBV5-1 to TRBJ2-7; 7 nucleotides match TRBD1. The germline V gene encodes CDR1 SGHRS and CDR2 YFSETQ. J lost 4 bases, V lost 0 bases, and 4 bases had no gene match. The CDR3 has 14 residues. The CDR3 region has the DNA TGCGCCAGCAGCTTGGACGGGACAGAGTACGAGCAGTACTTC. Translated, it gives CASSLDGTEYEQYF.

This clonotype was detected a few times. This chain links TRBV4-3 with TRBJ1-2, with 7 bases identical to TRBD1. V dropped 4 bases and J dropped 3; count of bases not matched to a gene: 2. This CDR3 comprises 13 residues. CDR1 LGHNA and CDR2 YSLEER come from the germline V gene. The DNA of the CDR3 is TGCGCCAGCAGCCTAACAGGGGACTATGGCTACACCTTC. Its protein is CASSLTGDYGYTF.

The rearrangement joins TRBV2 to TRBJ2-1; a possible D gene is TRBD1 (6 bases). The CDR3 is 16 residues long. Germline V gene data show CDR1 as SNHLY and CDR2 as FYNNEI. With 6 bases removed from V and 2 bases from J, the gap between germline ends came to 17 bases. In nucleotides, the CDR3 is TGTGCCAGCAGCGCGGGTGTACAGGGCGCCTACAATGAGCAGTTCTTC. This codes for CASSAGVQGAYNEQFF.

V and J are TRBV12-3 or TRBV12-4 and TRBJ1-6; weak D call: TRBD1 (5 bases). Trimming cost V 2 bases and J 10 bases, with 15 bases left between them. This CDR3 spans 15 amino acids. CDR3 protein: CASSLLGRVQSPLHF. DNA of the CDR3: TGTGCCAGCAGTTTACTGGGCAGGGTACAATCACCCCTCCACTTT.

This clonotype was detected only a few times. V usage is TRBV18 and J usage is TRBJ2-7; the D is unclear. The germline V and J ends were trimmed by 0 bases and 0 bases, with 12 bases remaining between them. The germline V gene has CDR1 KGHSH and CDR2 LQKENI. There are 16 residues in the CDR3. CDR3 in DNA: TGTGCCAGCTCACCACCAGGAACACACACCTCCTACGAGCAGTACTTC. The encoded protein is CASSPPGTHTSYEQYF.

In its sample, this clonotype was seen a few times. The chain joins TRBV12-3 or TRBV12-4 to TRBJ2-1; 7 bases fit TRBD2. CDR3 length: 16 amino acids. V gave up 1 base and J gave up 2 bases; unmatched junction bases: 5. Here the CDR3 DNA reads TGTGCCAGCAGTTTAGACGGGGGGAGGGCCTACAATGAGCAGTTCTTC. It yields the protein CASSLDGGRAYNEQFF.

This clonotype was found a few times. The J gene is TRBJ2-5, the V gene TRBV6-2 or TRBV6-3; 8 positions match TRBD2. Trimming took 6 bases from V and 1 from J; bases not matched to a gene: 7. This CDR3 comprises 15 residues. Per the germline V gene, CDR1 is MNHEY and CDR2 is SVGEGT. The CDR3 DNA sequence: TGTGCCAGCAGACTGACTAGCGCAGTCCAAGAGACCCAGTACTTC. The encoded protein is CASRLTSAVQETQYF.

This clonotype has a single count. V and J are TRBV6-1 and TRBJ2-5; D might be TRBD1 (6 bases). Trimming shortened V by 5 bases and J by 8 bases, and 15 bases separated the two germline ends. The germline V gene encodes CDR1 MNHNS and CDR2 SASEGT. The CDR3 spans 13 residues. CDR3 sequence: CASSRNHRETQYF. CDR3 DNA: TGTGCCAGCAGTCGTAATCACAGGGAAACCCAGTACTTC.

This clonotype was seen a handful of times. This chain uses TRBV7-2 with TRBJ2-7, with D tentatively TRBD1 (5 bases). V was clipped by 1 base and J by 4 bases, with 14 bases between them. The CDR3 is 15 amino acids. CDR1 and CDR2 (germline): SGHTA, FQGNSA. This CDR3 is CASSLGQIELYEQYF. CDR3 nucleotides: TGTGCCAGCAGCTTAGGACAGATCGAATTATACGAGCAGTACTTC.

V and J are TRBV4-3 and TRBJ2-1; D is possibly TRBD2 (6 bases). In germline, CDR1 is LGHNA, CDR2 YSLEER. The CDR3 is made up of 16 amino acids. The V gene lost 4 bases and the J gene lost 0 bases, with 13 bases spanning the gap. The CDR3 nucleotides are TGCGCCAGCAGCCGCGGGGACTCCAGCTCCTACAATGAGCAGTTCTTC. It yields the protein CASSRGDSSSYNEQFF.

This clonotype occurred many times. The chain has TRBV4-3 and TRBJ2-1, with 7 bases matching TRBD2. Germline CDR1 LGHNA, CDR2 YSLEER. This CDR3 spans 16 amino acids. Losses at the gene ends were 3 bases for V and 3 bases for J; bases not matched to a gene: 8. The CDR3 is CASSHSLAEVYNEQFF. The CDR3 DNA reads TGCGCCAGCAGCCACTCTCTAGCGGAAGTCTACAATGAGCAGTTCTTC.

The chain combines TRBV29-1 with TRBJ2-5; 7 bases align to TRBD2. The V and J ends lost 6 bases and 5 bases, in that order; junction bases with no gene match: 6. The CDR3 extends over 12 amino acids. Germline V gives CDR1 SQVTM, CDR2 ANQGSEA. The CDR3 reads CSVRRRGETQYF. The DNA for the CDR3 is TGCAGCGTGCGACGGCGGGGGGAGACCCAGTACTTC.

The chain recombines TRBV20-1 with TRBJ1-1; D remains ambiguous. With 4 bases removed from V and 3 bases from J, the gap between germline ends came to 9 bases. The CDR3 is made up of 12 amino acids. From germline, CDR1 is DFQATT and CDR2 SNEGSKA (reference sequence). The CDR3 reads CSAMTPYTEAFF. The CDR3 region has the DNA TGCAGTGCTATGACCCCGTACACTGAAGCTTTCTTT.

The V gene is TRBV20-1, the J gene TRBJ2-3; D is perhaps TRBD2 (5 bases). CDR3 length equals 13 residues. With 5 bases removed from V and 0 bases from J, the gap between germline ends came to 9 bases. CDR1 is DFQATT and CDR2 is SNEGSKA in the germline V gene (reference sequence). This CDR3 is CSASTGSTDTQYF. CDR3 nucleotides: TGCAGTGCTTCGACGGGGAGCACAGATACGCAGTATTTT.

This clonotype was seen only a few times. CDR3 coding DNA: TGCGCCAGCAGCTTTGGCAGTGCCTACGAGCAGTACTTC. This translates into CASSFGSAYEQYF. The gene calls are TRBV5-1 and TRBJ2-7; D is unclear. Trimming took 2 bases from V and 2 from J, leaving 8 bases between them. The CDR3 consists of 13 residues. CDR1 SGHRS and CDR2 YFSETQ come from the germline V gene. The full variable domain, completed using reference TRBV5-1 and TRBJ2-7, is KAGVTQTPRYLIKTRGQQVTLSCSPISGHRSVSWYQQTPGQGLQFLFEYFSETQRNKGNFPGRFSGRQFSNSRSEMNVSTLELGDSALYLCASSFGSAYEQYFGPGTRLTVT.

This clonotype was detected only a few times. DNA for the CDR3: TGCAGTGCTAGGGGGAGGAGGACAGGCTTGAATCAGCCCCAGCATTTT. The encoded protein is CSARGRRTGLNQPQHF. The chain uses TRBV20-1 and TRBJ1-5, with TRBD1 identical over 7 bases. After removal of 3 bases from V and 4 bases from J, the junction contained 12 bases not matched to a gene. The CDR3 runs 16 residues. Germline values: CDR1 DFQATT, CDR2 SNEGSKA (reference sequence).

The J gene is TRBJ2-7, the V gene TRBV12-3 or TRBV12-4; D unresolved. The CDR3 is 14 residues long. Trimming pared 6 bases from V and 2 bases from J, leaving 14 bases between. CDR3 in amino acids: CASSRFPDAYEQYF. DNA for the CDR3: TGTGCCAGCAGCAGATTCCCCGACGCCTACGAGCAGTACTTC.

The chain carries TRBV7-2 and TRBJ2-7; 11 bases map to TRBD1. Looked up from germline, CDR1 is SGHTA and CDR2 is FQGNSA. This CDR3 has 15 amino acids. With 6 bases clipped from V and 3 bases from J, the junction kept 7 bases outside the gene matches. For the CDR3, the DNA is TGTGCCAGCAGGCCCGGGGGGACAGGGGGCTACGAGCAGTACTTC. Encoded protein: CASRPGGTGGYEQYF.